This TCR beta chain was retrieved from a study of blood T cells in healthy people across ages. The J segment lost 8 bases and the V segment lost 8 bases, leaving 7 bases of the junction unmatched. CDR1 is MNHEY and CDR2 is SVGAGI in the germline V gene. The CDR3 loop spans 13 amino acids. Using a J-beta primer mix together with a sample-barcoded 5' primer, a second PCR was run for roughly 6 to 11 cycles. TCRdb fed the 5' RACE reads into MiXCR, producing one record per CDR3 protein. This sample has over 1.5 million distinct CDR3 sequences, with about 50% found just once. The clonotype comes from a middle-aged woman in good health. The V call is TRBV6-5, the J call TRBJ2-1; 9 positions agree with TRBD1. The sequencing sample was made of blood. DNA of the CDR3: TGTGCCAGCGGTCGGGACAGGGTCGATGAGCAGTTCTTC. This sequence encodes CASGRDRVDEQFF.